These 10 T cell receptor beta chains came from one sample sequenced in a study of control samples from healthy donors and cancer patients (dated by TCRdb to 2019 to 2021). The library was prepared using the immunoSEQ multiplex PCR assay. This is the immuneACCESS table as TCRdb keeps it, with only in-frame sequences that have V and J called. A part of the clones is gone; compared with another copy, unresolved V genes explain less than half, and the rest is unexplained. In all, the sample holds 150,000 to 170,000 clones, and about 94% of those were seen once. Together, the top ten hold around 6.1% of the sample. Source material: blood. The receptors come from a middle-aged man in good health.

The rearrangement uses TRBV5-1 and TRBJ2-5; the match to TRBD2 covers 7 bases. This CDR3 has 14 residues. The germline V gene encodes CDR1 SGHRS and CDR2 YFSETQ. Trimming cost V 0 bases and J 1 base; bases outside gene matches: 0. The CDR3 DNA follows: TGCGCCAGCAGCTTGGCGGGGGGCCAAGAGACCCAGTACTTC. It yields the protein CASSLAGGQETQYF. Full variable domain (missing parts from reference TRBV5-1 and TRBJ2-5): KAGVTQTPRYLIKTRGQQVTLSCSPISGHRSVSWYQQTPGQGLQFLFEYFSETQRNKGNFPGRFSGRQFSNSRSEMNVSTLELGDSALYLCASSLAGGQETQYFGPGTRLLVL.

This chain links TRBV7-6 with TRBJ1-4; 7 bases are a match to TRBD1. Looked up from germline, CDR1 is SGHVS and CDR2 is FNYEAQ. The trim removed 5 bases at V and 4 bases at J, leaving 4 bases unmatched. The CDR3 sequence is 14 residues long. DNA for the CDR3: TGTGCCAGCAGCGCGACAGGGCTTAATGAAAAACTGTTTTTT. Translating gives CASSATGLNEKLFF. The complete variable domain, with remaining parts taken from reference TRBV7-6 and TRBJ1-4, reads GAGVSQSPRYKVTKRGQDVALRCDPISGHVSLYWYRQALGQGPEFLTYFNYEAQQDKSGLPNDRFSAERPEGSISTLTIQRTEQRDSAMYRCASSATGLNEKLFFGSGTQLSVL.

This chain uses TRBV5-5 with TRBJ1-5; no firm D call. The CDR3 contains 13 residues. Trimming shortened V by 0 bases and J by 8 bases, and 9 bases separated the two germline ends. Germline CDR1 and CDR2: SGHKS and YYEKEE (reference sequence). CDR3 in amino acids: CASSLATLEPQHF. CDR3 DNA sequence: TGTGCCAGCAGCTTGGCGACCCTTGAGCCCCAGCATTTT.

J is TRBJ2-1 and V is TRBV6-2 or TRBV6-3; 7 nucleotides match TRBD1. The CDR3 covers 16 residues. Trimming cost V 0 bases and J 0 bases; bases outside gene matches: 2. Germline CDR1 reads MNHEY; CDR2 reads SVGEGT. The CDR3 is CASSYSAGGSYNEQFF. DNA for the CDR3: TGTGCCAGCAGTTACTCGGCAGGGGGCTCCTACAATGAGCAGTTCTTC.

The chain combines TRBV19 with TRBJ1-5; D is undetermined. CDR3 length equals 14 residues. CDR1 LNHDA and CDR2 SQIVND come from the germline V gene (reference sequence). V gave up 7 bases and J gave up 0 bases, with 10 bases separating them. The CDR3 sequence: CASKAGNSNQPQHF. DNA for the CDR3: TGTGCCAGTAAAGCGGGCAATAGCAATCAGCCCCAGCATTTT.

This chain connects TRBV19 to TRBJ1-5; TRBD1 aligns across 8 bases. CDR3 length equals 14 residues. Looked up from germline, CDR1 is LNHDA and CDR2 is SQIVND (reference sequence). Losses at the gene ends were 7 bases for V and 2 bases for J; bases not matched to a gene: 4. CDR3 DNA sequence: TGTGCCAGTACCATGACAGGGGGCAATCAGCCCCAGCATTTT. Amino acid sequence: CASTMTGGNQPQHF.

This clone was observed once. The rearrangement uses TRBV5-5 and TRBJ1-2, with D possibly TRBD1 on 5 matching bases. This CDR3 has 15 amino acids. V gave up 0 bases and J gave up 3 bases, with 12 bases separating them. Per germline, CDR1 SGHKS and CDR2 YYEKEE (reference sequence). DNA for the CDR3: TGTGCCAGCAGCTTGGAAGGGGATTTAGACTATGGCTACACCTTC. Translated, it gives CASSLEGDLDYGYTF. Variable domain in full (rest from reference TRBV5-5 and TRBJ1-2): DAGVTQSPTHLIKTRGQQVTLRCSPISGHKSVSWYQQVLGQGPQFIFQYYEKEERGRGNFPDRFSARQFPNYSSELNVNALLLGDSALYLCASSLEGDLDYGYTFGSGTRLTVV.

V gene TRBV5-8 combines with J gene TRBJ2-1, with TRBD2 identical over 8 bases. J gave up 8 bases and V 4 bases, and 14 bases lay outside the gene matches. CDR3 size: 16 residues. Germline values: CDR1 SGHTS, CDR2 YDEGEE. CDR3: CASSGTGGLAYDEQFF. Written as DNA, the CDR3 is TGTGCCAGCAGCGGTACCGGCGGACTAGCCTATGATGAGCAGTTCTTC.

The genes are TRBV5-6 and TRBJ2-7; tentatively, D is TRBD1 (6 bases). Germline V gives CDR1 SGHDT, CDR2 YYEEEE. This CDR3 is 15 amino acids long. V was pared by 0 bases and J by 6 bases, with 16 bases between. The CDR3: CASSLGFRGRSEQYF. CDR3 sequence (DNA): TGTGCCAGCAGCTTGGGTTTCAGGGGCAGGTCCGAGCAGTACTTC.

The sample holds one count of this clone. The sample carries other DNA sequences with the same CDR3. The rearrangement joins TRBV6-1 to TRBJ1-5; D unclear. Germline lookup yields CDR1 MNHNS and CDR2 SASEGT. The V gene lost 1 base and the J gene lost 7 bases, with 5 bases spanning the gap. This CDR3 is 12 amino acids long. In DNA form, the CDR3 reads TGTGCCAGCAGTGAAGGTGGACAGCCCCAGCATTTT. Translated, it gives CASSEGGQPQHF.